A single sample gave rise to the 8 T cell receptor beta chains below, sequenced in a study of T cell responses to AZD1222 COVID-19 vaccine. Generated by immunoSEQ multiplex PCR, the TCRdb table keeps only in-frame clones and is missing some. This sample has roughly 150,000 clones; about 93% occur once, and the top ten carry around 5%. The material was peripheral blood, obtained on day 0 of AZD1222 vaccination. Source of these receptors: an adult in good health.

V gene TRBV18 combines with J gene TRBJ2-7, with TRBD1 as a possible D gene (5 bases). In germline, CDR1 is KGHSH, CDR2 LQKENI. The CDR3 is made up of 15 amino acids. Trimming left V 3 bases short and J 5 bases short, with 17 bases between. The CDR3 DNA reads as TGTGCCAGCTCACCGTTCGACAGATCCGGCAACGAGCAGTACTTC. It translates to CASSPFDRSGNEQYF. The full variable domain, rest sourced from reference TRBV18 and TRBJ2-7, is NAGVMQNPRHLVRRRGQEARLRCSPMKGHSHVYWYRQLPEEGLKFMVYLQKENIIDESGMPKERFSAEFPKEGPSILRIQQVVRGDSAAYFCASSPFDRSGNEQYFGPGTRLTVT.

The chain's CDR3 is CASSLGETVSGNTIYF. The CDR3 DNA reads as TGCGCCAGCAGCTTGGGCGAGACAGTGTCTGGAAACACCATATATTTT. This rearrangement joins TRBV5-1 to TRBJ1-3, with a weak D call TRBD1 (5 bases). The CDR3 has 16 residues. Germline CDR1 reads SGHRS; CDR2 reads YFSETQ. Trimming left V 0 bases short and J 1 base short, with 11 bases between. The complete variable domain, with remaining parts taken from reference TRBV5-1 and TRBJ1-3, reads KAGVTQTPRYLIKTRGQQVTLSCSPISGHRSVSWYQQTPGQGLQFLFEYFSETQRNKGNFPGRFSGRQFSNSRSEMNVSTLELGDSALYLCASSLGETVSGNTIYFGEGSWLTVV.

This clone was found once. This chain uses TRBV6-5 with TRBJ2-3, with D possibly being TRBD1 (5 bases). With 4 bases removed from V and 7 bases from J, the gap between germline ends came to 9 bases. Per germline, CDR1 MNHEY and CDR2 SVGAGI. This CDR3 comprises 12 residues. The CDR3 coding sequence is TGTGCCAGCAGTTCCGGACAAAATACGCAGTATTTT. Its protein is CASSSGQNTQYF.

The genes are TRBV19 and TRBJ2-2, with D possibly being TRBD1 (6 bases). V was cut by 5 bases and J by 6 bases, with 13 bases left in between. The CDR3 is 14 residues long. Germline lookup yields CDR1 LNHDA and CDR2 SQIVND (reference sequence). In nucleotides, the CDR3 is TGTGCCAGTAGTCCAGTACAGGGTCCCGGGGAGCTGTTTTTT. Translating gives CASSPVQGPGELFF.

This chain connects TRBV30 to TRBJ2-6; D remains ambiguous. V lost 0 bases and J lost 0, with 12 bases in between. The CDR3 spans 17 residues. Germline loops: CDR1 GTSNPN, CDR2 SVGIG (reference sequence). This CDR3 reads CAWSVPGIVSGANVLTF. CDR3 in DNA: TGTGCCTGGAGTGTTCCGGGTATAGTCTCTGGGGCCAACGTCCTGACTTTC.

The V gene is TRBV18, the J gene TRBJ2-7; 11 positions match TRBD2. Germline CDR1 is KGHSH and CDR2 is LQKENI. The CDR3 is 15 amino acids. After removal of 2 bases from V and 3 bases from J, the junction contained 3 bases not matched to a gene. The chain's CDR3 is CASSPSLAGVYEQYF. As DNA, the CDR3 is TGTGCCAGCTCACCATCACTAGCGGGGGTCTACGAGCAGTACTTC.

A remark on this clone: The junction differs from germline at one of its ends, possibly a read error. This chain connects TRBV3-1 (or the pseudogene TRBV3-2) to TRBJ1-1; D is uncertain. CDR1 is LGHDT and CDR2 is YNNKEL in the germline V gene (reference sequence). CDR3 length: 11 residues. CDR3 in amino acids: CASSRNTEAFF. The CDR3 DNA sequence: TGTGCCAGCAGCCGTAACACAGAAGCTTTCTTT.

The rearrangement joins TRBV2 to TRBJ2-7, with 9 bases matching TRBD1. The CDR3 length is 16 residues. The junction had 14 bases not matched to a gene; V was cut back by 4 bases and J by 7 bases. Germline CDR1 SNHLY, CDR2 FYNNEI. DNA for the CDR3: TGTGCCAGCAGTGGCTCGCGGGACAGGGTCGTATTGGAGCAGTACTTC. Amino acids: CASSGSRDRVVLEQYF.